This TCR beta chain was obtained from a study of T cell changes during pregnancy in multiple sclerosis. Data came from immunoSEQ multiplex PCR; TCRdb stores just in-frame clones and leaves some out. This sample has about 76,000 clones; 93% occur once, and the top ten carry over 2%. Looked up from germline, CDR1 is SEHNR and CDR2 is FQNEAQ (reference sequence). The length of the CDR3 is 17 residues. Trimming took 3 bases from V and 0 from J, leaving 17 bases between them. The V call is TRBV7-9, the J call TRBJ1-2, with D tentatively TRBD1 (5 bases). The material was peripheral blood, obtained in the second trimester of pregnancy. This clonotype was sampled from a female donor with multiple sclerosis, enrolled in a pregnancy study. For the CDR3, the DNA is TGTGCCAGCAGCTTTGGGGTAGTGTTAGGGGCTAACTATGGCTACACCTTC. It yields the protein CASSFGVVLGANYGYTF.